This T cell receptor (beta chain) was sequenced during a study of blood T cell repertoires in COVID-19. About the study: PBMCs, B-cell-depleted T cells, or T cells were the source of the cDNA or gDNA that made up the material.

The age range of participants was about 18 to 95 years, with residence in under 25 US areas. Recovery meant two consecutive negative NP/OP PCR tests, professional clearance, or resolved symptoms. The J segment lost 6 bases and the V segment lost 7 bases, leaving 19 bases of the junction unmatched. This CDR3 region has 18 residues. Germline V gene sequence: CDR1 SGHAT, CDR2 FQNNGV. The assay was immunoSEQ multiplex PCR, and TCRdb's table has in-frame clones only and misses some. The sample lists about 300,000 clones; 80% to 90% were seen once. Sequenced: PBMCs or T cells enriched from blood (not recorded which). This clonotype was obtained from a man in his thirties or forties who had recovered from COVID-19. The V gene is TRBV11-2, the J gene TRBJ2-2; 8 nucleotides match TRBD1. The CDR3 reads CASNDSPFLQGAAGELFF. As DNA, the CDR3 is TGTGCCAGCAACGATAGCCCCTTTTTGCAGGGGGCGGCCGGGGAGCTGTTTTTT.